These T cell receptor beta chains were read from a single sample in a study of Graves' ophthalmopathy and Graves' hyperthyroidism. In TCRdb, the multiplex PCR reads were re-called with MiXCR into one record per CDR3 protein. The data contain about 600,000 distinct CDR3 sequences, 39% of them singletons. The specimen was peripheral blood or thyroid tissue (not recorded which). Receptors originate from an adult man with Graves' hyperthyroidism. Each CDR3 is given with its conserved first and last residue. A D gene is named only where the DNA matches it firmly. Clone size is shown for a subset of rows, as once, few, many or a class of expanded clone.

clone size: many
V gene: TRBV12-3/TRBV12-4
D gene: .
J gene: TRBJ1-5
CDR3 DNA: TGTGCCAGCAGTTTAGCGGGAGGGACAAATAGCAATCAGCCCCAGCATTTT
CDR3 protein: CASSLAGGTNSNQPQHF

clone size: .
V gene: TRBV13
D gene: .
J gene: TRBJ2-5
CDR3 DNA: TGTGCCAGCCGCCGGGACGGCGAAGAGACCCAGTACTTC
CDR3 protein: CASRRDGEETQYF

clone size: many
V gene: TRBV7-9
D gene: .
J gene: TRBJ1-1
CDR3 DNA: TGTGCCAGCAGCTTCACAGGGCCCCATGAAGCTTTCTTT
CDR3 protein: CASSFTGPHEAFF

clone size: .
V gene: TRBV29-1
D gene: TRBD1
J gene: TRBJ2-5
CDR3 DNA: TGCAGCGTAGGACAGGGCCGGGAGACCCAGTACTTC
CDR3 protein: CSVGQGRETQYF

clone size: once
V gene: TRBV2
D gene: .
J gene: TRBJ1-6
CDR3 DNA: TGTGCCAGCAAAAGCGGGGGTTTGAGTCCCCTCCACTTT
CDR3 protein: CASKSGGLSPLHF

clone size: .
V gene: TRBV5-1
D gene: .
J gene: TRBJ2-6
CDR3 DNA: TGCGCCGGCAGCTTTCCTTCTGGGGCCAACGTCCTGACTTTC
CDR3 protein: CAGSFPSGANVLTF

clone size: many
V gene: TRBV6-6
D gene: .
J gene: TRBJ1-2
CDR3 DNA: TGTGCCAGCAGTTACGCCCATGACAGTTTTTCCGATGGCTACACCTTC
CDR3 protein: CASSYAHDSFSDGYTF

clone size: few
V gene: TRBV7-8
D gene: TRBD1
J gene: TRBJ2-1
CDR3 DNA: TGTGCCAGCAGCTTGATGACAGGGGGGCGGCACAATGAGCAGTTCTTC
CDR3 protein: CASSLMTGGRHNEQFF

clone size: .
V gene: TRBV6-6
D gene: .
J gene: TRBJ2-2
CDR3 DNA: TGTGCCAGCAGTTACTCGACGGACACCGGGGAGCTGTTTTTT
CDR3 protein: CASSYSTDTGELFF

clone size: many
V gene: TRBV5-1
D gene: TRBD1
J gene: TRBJ2-2
CDR3 DNA: TGCGCCAGCCGTAGTTATGGACAGGGCGTCACCGGGGAGCTGTTTTTT
CDR3 protein: CASRSYGQGVTGELFF

clone size: many
V gene: TRBV4-1
D gene: TRBD1
J gene: TRBJ1-1
CDR3 DNA: TGCGCCAGCAGCGCCTGGACAGGGAACGCTGAAGCTTTCTTT
CDR3 protein: CASSAWTGNAEAFF

clone size: many
V gene: TRBV29-1
D gene: .
J gene: TRBJ2-2
CDR3 DNA: TGCAGCGTCCAAGTAATTAACACCGGGGAGCTGTTTTTT
CDR3 protein: CSVQVINTGELFF

clone size: many
V gene: TRBV19
D gene: .
J gene: TRBJ2-6
CDR3 DNA: TGTGCCAGTATGGCAGGGGATGCCTCTGGGGCCAACGTCCTGACTTTC
CDR3 protein: CASMAGDASGANVLTF

clone size: many
V gene: TRBV19
D gene: TRBD2
J gene: TRBJ2-7
CDR3 DNA: TGTGCCAGTAGTCGCGGGGGATCCTACGAGCAGTACTTC
CDR3 protein: CASSRGGSYEQYF

clone size: .
V gene: TRBV5-4
D gene: TRBD2
J gene: TRBJ2-7
CDR3 DNA: TGTGCCAGCAGCTCCTGGACTAGCGGGGTGATATACGAGCAGTACTTC
CDR3 protein: CASSSWTSGVIYEQYF

clone size: .
V gene: TRBV3-1
D gene: .
J gene: TRBJ1-1
CDR3 DNA: TGTGCCAGCAGCTCCCAGGGTAGGGTGAACACTGAAGCTTTCTTT
CDR3 protein: CASSSQGRVNTEAFF

clone size: many
V gene: TRBV7-8
D gene: TRBD2
J gene: TRBJ2-7
CDR3 DNA: TGTGCCAGCAGCCAAACCACCGGGACTAGCGGGAGGAACGAGCAGTACTTC
CDR3 protein: CASSQTTGTSGRNEQYF

clone size: many
V gene: TRBV10-3
D gene: TRBD2
J gene: TRBJ2-2
CDR3 DNA: TGTGCCATCAGTGCGCCTTTTGGCGCGGGAGACGGCGGGGAGCTGTTTTTT
CDR3 protein: CAISAPFGAGDGGELFF

clone size: many
V gene: TRBV5-1
D gene: .
J gene: TRBJ2-7
CDR3 DNA: TGCGCCAGCAGCTTGGTTTGGGGCTCCTACGAGCAGTACTTC
CDR3 protein: CASSLVWGSYEQYF

clone size: .
V gene: TRBV19
D gene: TRBD1
J gene: TRBJ2-3
CDR3 DNA: TGTGCCAGTAGTATATTTCGGACAGGGGGCGTCGATACGCAGTATTTT
CDR3 protein: CASSIFRTGGVDTQYF

clone size: many
V gene: TRBV7-2
D gene: TRBD2
J gene: TRBJ2-7
CDR3 DNA: TGTGCCAGCAGCTTAGCCCCCGCCCTAGCGGGGCACCCCGAGGATGGAGAGCAGTACTTC
CDR3 protein: CASSLAPALAGHPEDGEQYF

clone size: .
V gene: TRBV6-5
D gene: TRBD2
J gene: TRBJ2-2
CDR3 DNA: TGTGCCAGCAGTGGGGACTCACTAGCGGGATGGCGCACCGGGGAGCTGTTTTTT
CDR3 protein: CASSGDSLAGWRTGELFF

clone size: many
V gene: TRBV7-2
D gene: .
J gene: TRBJ2-5
CDR3 DNA: TGTGCCAGCAGCTTCAGCCGACAAGAGACCCAGTACTTC
CDR3 protein: CASSFSRQETQYF

clone size: many
V gene: TRBV11-2
D gene: .
J gene: TRBJ1-2
CDR3 DNA: TGTGCCAGCAGCCGGGGACTTTACTATGGCTACACCTTC
CDR3 protein: CASSRGLYYGYTF

clone size: many
V gene: TRBV5-1
D gene: .
J gene: TRBJ2-5
CDR3 DNA: TGCGCCAGCAGCTTGATGCTGGGAGGAGAGACCCAGTACTTC
CDR3 protein: CASSLMLGGETQYF

clone size: .
V gene: TRBV7-6
D gene: .
J gene: TRBJ2-6
CDR3 DNA: TGTGCCAGCAGCTTAGCGACGGGCAAAGGCCTTGTGGCCAACGTCCTGACTTTC
CDR3 protein: CASSLATGKGLVANVLTF

clone size: many
V gene: TRBV10-3
D gene: TRBD1
J gene: TRBJ1-3
CDR3 DNA: TGTGCCATCAGAGGACACGGGACAGCTGGAAACACCATATATTTT
CDR3 protein: CAIRGHGTAGNTIYF

clone size: .
V gene: TRBV5-5
D gene: TRBD2
J gene: TRBJ2-7
CDR3 DNA: TGTGCCAGCAGCCGAGTGCTGGGACTAGCGGTAACGTACAATGAGCAGTACTTC
CDR3 protein: CASSRVLGLAVTYNEQYF

clone size: many
V gene: TRBV12-3/TRBV12-4
D gene: .
J gene: TRBJ2-7
CDR3 DNA: TGTGCCAGCAGTTTGGTATTGACATCCTACGAGCAGTACTTC
CDR3 protein: CASSLVLTSYEQYF

clone size: many
V gene: TRBV9
D gene: TRBD2
J gene: TRBJ2-5
CDR3 DNA: TGTGCCAGCAGCTCCGGACTAGCGGACGAGACCCAGTACTTC
CDR3 protein: CASSSGLADETQYF

clone size: many
V gene: TRBV7-8
D gene: .
J gene: TRBJ1-1
CDR3 DNA: TGTGCCAGCAGGGACCCGGACAGCTATGAAGCTTTCTTT
CDR3 protein: CASRDPDSYEAFF

clone size: few
V gene: TRBV7-2
D gene: .
J gene: TRBJ1-1
CDR3 DNA: TGCGCCAGCAGCCAAGGGCCCAGCCTTTTGAACACTGAAGCTTTCTTT
CDR3 protein: CASSQGPSLLNTEAFF

clone size: many
V gene: TRBV4-2
D gene: .
J gene: TRBJ2-7
CDR3 DNA: TGTGCCAGCAGCCAAGATCGAGGTAGCGGAGGCGAGCAGTACTTC
CDR3 protein: CASSQDRGSGGEQYF

clone size: .
V gene: TRBV13
D gene: TRBD1
J gene: TRBJ2-6
CDR3 DNA: TGTGCCAGCAGCCCCACGCCGGGACAGGGGGTCTCTGGGGCCAACGTCCTGACTTTC
CDR3 protein: CASSPTPGQGVSGANVLTF

clone size: .
V gene: TRBV20-1
D gene: TRBD1
J gene: TRBJ1-6
CDR3 DNA: TGCAGTGCTAGTGAAGGGACAGGGAGGGCCCTCCACTTT
CDR3 protein: CSASEGTGRALHF

clone size: few
V gene: TRBV9
D gene: .
J gene: TRBJ1-2
CDR3 DNA: TGTGCCAGCAGCCAAGATTCGGGGGGCTATGGCTACACCTTC
CDR3 protein: CASSQDSGGYGYTF

clone size: few
V gene: TRBV7-2
D gene: .
J gene: TRBJ1-2
CDR3 DNA: TGTGCCAGCAGCGGGCCACCTAACTATGGCTACACCTTC
CDR3 protein: CASSGPPNYGYTF

clone size: .
V gene: TRBV7-2
D gene: .
J gene: TRBJ1-2
CDR3 DNA: TGTGCCAGCAGCCACCAGACAGGAGGCTATGGCTACACCTTC
CDR3 protein: CASSHQTGGYGYTF

clone size: many
V gene: TRBV7-7
D gene: .
J gene: TRBJ2-7
CDR3 DNA: TGTGCTAGCAGCTTAGGTCCAGGGCTAAGGGAGCAGTACTTC
CDR3 protein: CASSLGPGLREQYF

clone size: .
V gene: TRBV20-1
D gene: TRBD2
J gene: TRBJ2-5
CDR3 DNA: TGCAGTGCTCTACCCCCTAGCGGGGGGCAAAGCAAAGGGACCCAGTACTTC
CDR3 protein: CSALPPSGGQSKGTQYF

clone size: .
V gene: TRBV10-3
D gene: .
J gene: TRBJ2-7
CDR3 DNA: TGTGCCATCAGTGGGGGGGCCGCGGATTTTTCCTTC
CDR3 protein: CAISGGAADFSF

clone size: few
V gene: TRBV7-9
D gene: .
J gene: TRBJ1-2
CDR3 DNA: TGTGCCAGCCGCTCCGGAAATGGCTACACCTTC
CDR3 protein: CASRSGNGYTF